A selection of T cell receptor beta chains follows, all from one sample in a study of blood T cell repertoires in COVID-19. Libraries were prepared by immunoSEQ multiplex PCR; TCRdb keeps only in-frame clonotypes and omits some of them. The sample holds roughly 69,000 clones, roughly three quarters seen once. Sequenced: peripheral blood. These receptors were taken from a woman in her forties or fifties with acute or convalescent COVID-19. Both conserved end residues are part of each CDR3. The order of the fields is V gene, clone size, CDR3 length, CDR3 protein. Clone size, where shown, is once, few, many, or a class for clones that have expanded.

V: TRBV7-9; size: -; length: 15; CDR3: CASSNRTGFEDTQYF
V: TRBV18; size: once; length: 15; CDR3: CASSRRDDSTGELFF
V: TRBV14; size: -; length: 15; CDR3: CASSQVAGTNYGYTF
V: TRBV6-1; size: -; length: 16; CDR3: CASSDTGVAMNTEAFF
V: TRBV18; size: -; length: 17; CDR3: CASSPQRLGGAGEKLFF
V: TRBV5-1; size: -; length: 16; CDR3: CASSPTQGGSGNTIYF
V: TRBV5-4; size: -; length: 16; CDR3: CASSFRLAGGVDTQYF
V: TRBV7-3; size: -; length: 18; CDR3: CASTPKYPGTSVYNEQFF
V: TRBV7-6; size: -; length: 14; CDR3: CASSSGQGNSPLHF
V: TRBV2; size: -; length: 16; CDR3: CASSPAGTAATGELFF
V: TRBV5-1; size: -; length: 14; CDR3: CASSLEQGGEKLFF
V: TRBV7-6; size: few; length: 15; CDR3: CASSLLAGGQETQYF
V: TRBV4-3; size: few; length: 19; CDR3: CASSQERAQGSATNEKLFF
V: TRBV2; size: few; length: 14; CDR3: CASSPLRGDTEAFF
V: TRBV7-2; size: -; length: 14; CDR3: CASSLEAWAYGYTF
V: TRBV18; size: -; length: 12; CDR3: CASSPDSNEQFF
V: TRBV4-3; size: once; length: 14; CDR3: CASSQGTSLETQYF
V: TRBV3-1/TRBV3-2; size: -; length: 16; CDR3: CASSPPSGTGLNEQFF
V: TRBV7-2; size: few; length: 14; CDR3: CASSPERTGLGYTF
V: TRBV30; size: -; length: 12; CDR3: CAWVSGLREQYF
V: TRBV19; size: -; length: 13; CDR3: CASSSSASYEQYF
V: TRBV6-5; size: -; length: 12; CDR3: CASSYFGREQFF
V: TRBV4-3; size: once; length: 18; CDR3: CASSQGRAGIRIYNEQFF
V: TRBV27; size: -; length: 14; CDR3: CASSPGQGGYGYTF
V: TRBV2; size: -; length: 12; CDR3: CASSGDSDTQYF
V: TRBV5-6; size: -; length: 15; CDR3: CASSPLAGPSDTQYF
V: TRBV30; size: -; length: 16; CDR3: CAWSVQVGYGTGELFF
V: TRBV19; size: few; length: 17; CDR3: CASSLRMGGISNQPQHF
V: TRBV9; size: -; length: 15; CDR3: CASSVSGGSTDTQYF
V: TRBV5-1; size: -; length: 15; CDR3: CASSGGASNTGELFF
V: TRBV4-1; size: -; length: 17; CDR3: CASSQDGDITRNQPQHF
V: TRBV18; size: -; length: 14; CDR3: CASSPIDRNTEAFF
V: TRBV9; size: -; length: 19; CDR3: CASSVFGTSGRGSTDTQYF
V: TRBV30; size: -; length: 15; CDR3: CAWSFKGAGSMSYTF
V: TRBV28; size: -; length: 17; CDR3: CASSLRRQLGVYNEQFF
V: TRBV15; size: -; length: 14; CDR3: CATSRDGGIYGYTF
V: TRBV3-1/TRBV3-2; size: -; length: 13; CDR3: CASSQGPYSPLHF
V: TRBV24-1; size: -; length: 12; CDR3: CATSDIRGRRYF
V: TRBV19; size: -; length: 14; CDR3: CASSNGGSFYEQYF
V: TRBV3-1/TRBV3-2; size: -; length: 15; CDR3: CASRRTDNSYNEQFF
V: TRBV6-1; size: -; length: 16; CDR3: CASSALPDGTGDEQYF
V: TRBV3-1/TRBV3-2; size: -; length: 15; CDR3: CASSSAGTGHNEQFF
V: TRBV5-5; size: -; length: 19; CDR3: CASSLPAPWTSGGTYEQYF
V: TRBV5-1; size: -; length: 21; CDR3: CASSLHGPRSRDRGPDQPQHF
V: TRBV19; size: once; length: 16; CDR3: CASSRGLAGAYNEQFF
V: TRBV7-9; size: few; length: 17; CDR3: CASSSQTNRDVGDTQYF
V: TRBV29-1; size: -; length: 13; CDR3: CSGTQGVRTEAFF
V: TRBV4-2; size: few; length: 16; CDR3: CASSQDSLAGTDTQYF
V: TRBV20-1; size: -; length: 15; CDR3: CSASTSGVYQETQYF
V: TRBV6-1; size: few; length: 17; CDR3: CASSDQKTGWNTGELFF
V: TRBV5-4; size: -; length: 17; CDR3: CASSLKTGTGNTGELFF
V: TRBV2; size: once; length: 17; CDR3: CASSPKTGQGENTEAFF
V: TRBV11-1; size: -; length: 16; CDR3: CASSLPSGGLTDTQYF
V: TRBV20-1; size: -; length: 14; CDR3: CSASGGPYNSPLHF